This entry is about one T cell receptor beta chain. Its matching antigen is unknown. The source of the sample is a study of spatial heterogeneity in lung cancer. About the study: Consistent detection of more beta-chain than alpha-chain sequences was observed. Findings and limits, study-wide: How many expanded intratumoral alpha and beta TCRs were present tracked the tumor mutation count, which was a count of nonsynonymous mutations. Ubiquitous expanded TCR counts tracked ubiquitous nonsynonymous mutations; regional expanded TCR counts tracked regional nonsynonymous mutations.

TCRdb reanalysed the 5' RACE reads using MiXCR and keeps one entry per CDR3 protein. The sample shows around 100,000 distinct CDR3 sequences, approximately 4% of them seen only once. Indicated time point: sample taken at primary tumor resection. TCRs were sequenced from unsorted whole RNA of tumor, nontumor lung or PBMC. The CDR3 spans 16 residues. CDR1 and CDR2 from the germline V gene are MDHEN and SYDVKM. The trim removed 6 bases at V and 1 base at J, leaving 10 bases unmatched. This receptor was taken from a male donor with early-stage non-small cell lung cancer. Material: lung tumor tissue, obtained at surgery. The chain has TRBV28 and TRBJ1-1; the match to TRBD1 covers 8 bases. The CDR3 DNA reads TGTGCCAGCAGGCTGGGCAGGGGGCGGGGGAACACTGAAGCTTTCTTT. Protein: CASRLGRGRGNTEAFF.